This T cell receptor beta chain is from a study of blood T cell repertoires in COVID-19. Study-level background: Italy, Spain and the United States were the sources of the convalescent and acute COVID-19 samples. PBMCs, B-cell-depleted T cells, or T cells provided the cDNA or gDNA that made up the material.

As originally analysed: Scientists estimated how many nucleated cells there were by amplifying reference gene primers. This table comes from immunoSEQ multiplex PCR, and its TCRdb copy is limited to in-frame clones, with some not included. For V, J and clone size, that table is used; D and trimming come from the DNA. The table includes 100,000 to 150,000 clones, less than 85% detected once. Worth noting for this clone: This CDR3 is also generated by other DNA sequences in the sample.

Trimming left V 1 base short and J 7 bases short, with 4 bases between. The CDR3 consists of 12 residues. The source material was peripheral blood. The clonotype comes from a woman over 75 with acute or convalescent COVID-19. This rearrangement joins TRBV12-3 or TRBV12-4 to TRBJ1-4; no definite D call. The CDR3 loop is CASSLVREKLFF. In DNA, the CDR3 is TGTGCCAGCAGTTTAGTTCGTGAAAAACTGTTTTTT.